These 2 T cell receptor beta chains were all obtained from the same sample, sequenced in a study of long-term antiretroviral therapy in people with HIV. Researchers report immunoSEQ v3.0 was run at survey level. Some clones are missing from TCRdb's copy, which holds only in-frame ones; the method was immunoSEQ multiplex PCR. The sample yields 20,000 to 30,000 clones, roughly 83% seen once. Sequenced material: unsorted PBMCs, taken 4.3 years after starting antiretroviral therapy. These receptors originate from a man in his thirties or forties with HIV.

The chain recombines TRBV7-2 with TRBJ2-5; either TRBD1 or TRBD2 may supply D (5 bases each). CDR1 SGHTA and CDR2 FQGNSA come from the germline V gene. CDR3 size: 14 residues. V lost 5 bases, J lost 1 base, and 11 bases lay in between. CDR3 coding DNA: TGTGCCAGCAGCGTCGGGACCGCCCAAGAGACCCAGTACTTC. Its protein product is CASSVGTAQETQYF.

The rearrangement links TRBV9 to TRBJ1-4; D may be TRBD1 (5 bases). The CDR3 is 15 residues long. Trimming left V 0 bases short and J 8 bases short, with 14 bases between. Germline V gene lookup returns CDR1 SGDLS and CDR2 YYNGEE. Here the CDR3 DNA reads TGTGCCAGCAGCGTAGGGGGAGGGGAGAGCGAAAAACTGTTTTTT. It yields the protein CASSVGGGESEKLFF.